This paragraph covers one T cell receptor (beta chain) sequence. Its target is unknown. Germline V gene data show CDR1 as SGHAT and CDR2 as FQNNGV. There are 15 residues in the CDR3. V lost 4 bases and J 6 bases, leaving 19 bases between the germline ends. This entry is derived from a study of molecular identifiers for immune sequencing clone quantification. TCRdb fed the PCR reads into MiXCR, producing one record per CDR3 protein. The table shows hundreds of thousands of distinct CDR3 sequences, with 25% occurring only once. Study results and caveats: Among around 1 million naive cells, as was reported, spiked Jurkat TCR RNA from one cell was detectable.

The sequenced sample was naive CD8+ T cells from blood, with Jurkat cell RNA spiked in. As to subset: FACS-sorted CD8+CD4-CCR7+CD45RA+ naive T cells. The sequence was obtained from a human donor in good health. Some libraries in this study had Jurkat cell RNA spiked in. The chain joins TRBV11-2 to TRBJ2-7; D could derive from TRBD1 or TRBD2 (5 bases each). The CDR3 region has the DNA TGTGCCAGCAGCTCCTGGGGACCCGAACTACGCGAGCAGTACTTC. The encoded protein is CASSSWGPELREQYF.